This T cell receptor beta chain was found in a study of regulatory T cells in long-lasting Graves disease. Study background: Less than 3 months of antithyroid drugs had been taken by newly diagnosed Graves' patients.

Time point meaning: newly diagnosed GD, antithyroid drugs for less than 3 months. From PBMCs, RNA was extracted and then used to make the TCR library. Diagnosis followed American Thyroid Association guidelines for Graves' disease. This clonotype was counted between two and nine times. iRepertoire HTBI primers and Arm-PCR of CDR3 regions built TCR beta libraries. Via MiXCR, TCRdb re-called the multiplex PCR reads, giving one row per CDR3 protein. This sample has some 250,000 distinct CDR3 sequences, with roughly 21% found just once. This sample comprised peripheral blood mononuclear cells (PBMCs), obtained at new diagnosis, from a patient treated with antithyroid drugs. The clonotype comes from a female donor with Graves disease.

The CDR3 coding sequence is TGTGCCAGCAGCTCCTCTTGGTGGGGTCCCGGGGCCAACGTCCTGACTTTC. This encodes CASSSSWWGPGANVLTF. The chain is built from TRBV7-9 and TRBJ2-6; D unresolved. The CDR3 consists of 17 residues. Trimming stripped 4 bases from V and 4 bases from J, with 17 bases between. CDR1 is SEHNR and CDR2 is FQNEAQ in the germline V gene (reference sequence). The variable domain in full, completed from reference TRBV7-9 and TRBJ2-6, reads DTGVSQNPRHKITKRGQNVTFRCDPISEHNRLYWYRQTLGQGPEFLTYFQNEAQLEKSRLLSDRFSAERPKGSFSTLEIQRTEQGDSAMYLCASSSSWWGPGANVLTFGAGSRLTVL.